A selection of T cell receptor beta chains follows, all from one sample in a study of regulatory T cells in long-lasting Graves disease. TCRdb reprocessed the multiplex PCR reads via MiXCR and lists one record per CDR3 protein. Of around 470,000 distinct CDR3 sequences in the sample, 13% to 15% were seen once. This same sample was also taken into another study, of T cells in Graves' hyperthyroidism and ophthalmopathy.

The source was peripheral blood mononuclear cells (PBMCs), collected at new diagnosis, from a patient treated with antithyroid drugs. These receptor sequences come from a woman in her forties or fifties with Graves disease. Both conserved end residues are part of each CDR3. A D gene is named only where the DNA matches it firmly. The listing skips clone size in some rows; elsewhere it reads once, few, many or a size class.

D gene: TRBD1
clone size: many
V gene: TRBV20-1
J gene: TRBJ2-7
CDR3 protein: CSAKTGSTYEQYF
CDR3 DNA: TGCAGTGCCAAGACAGGGTCTACCTACGAGCAGTACTTC

D gene: TRBD1
clone size: many
V gene: TRBV30
J gene: TRBJ2-3
CDR3 protein: CAWKKQGTILTDTQYF
CDR3 DNA: TGTGCCTGGAAAAAACAGGGGACGATACTGACAGATACGCAGTATTTT

D gene: TRBD1
clone size: many
V gene: TRBV3-1
J gene: TRBJ1-2
CDR3 protein: CASSPDRDLDYGYTF
CDR3 DNA: TGTGCCAGCAGCCCGGACAGGGATCTTGACTATGGCTACACCTTC

D gene: -
clone size: many
V gene: TRBV18
J gene: TRBJ2-7
CDR3 protein: CASSPGGSHEQYF
CDR3 DNA: TGTGCCAGCTCACCCGGGGGTTCCCACGAGCAGTACTTC

D gene: TRBD1
clone size: -
V gene: TRBV9
J gene: TRBJ1-1
CDR3 protein: CASSVGQALPSTEAFF
CDR3 DNA: TGTGCCAGCAGCGTGGGACAGGCCTTACCAAGCACTGAAGCTTTCTTT

D gene: -
clone size: many
V gene: TRBV2
J gene: TRBJ1-3
CDR3 protein: CASSRASGNTIYF
CDR3 DNA: TGTGCCAGCAGCCGGGCCTCTGGAAACACCATATATTTT

D gene: -
clone size: -
V gene: TRBV4-1
J gene: TRBJ2-2
CDR3 protein: CASSQEGASEEGDTGELFF
CDR3 DNA: TGCGCCAGCAGCCAAGAGGGGGCTAGCGAAGAAGGCGACACCGGGGAGCTGTTTTTT

D gene: TRBD1
clone size: -
V gene: TRBV25-1
J gene: TRBJ2-2
CDR3 protein: CASSDGQGAYTGELFF
CDR3 DNA: TGTGCCAGCAGTGACGGGCAGGGGGCCTACACCGGGGAGCTGTTTTTT

D gene: -
clone size: few
V gene: TRBV27
J gene: TRBJ1-4
CDR3 protein: CASRAWTDQNEKLFF
CDR3 DNA: TGTGCCAGCAGGGCCTGGACAGACCAAAATGAAAAACTGTTTTTT

D gene: TRBD2
clone size: -
V gene: TRBV27
J gene: TRBJ2-5
CDR3 protein: CASSLGASGTQEAQYF
CDR3 DNA: TGTGCCAGCAGTTTAGGAGCTAGCGGGACTCAAGAGGCCCAGTACTTC

D gene: -
clone size: many
V gene: TRBV5-1
J gene: TRBJ1-1
CDR3 protein: CASSLGRVNTEAFF
CDR3 DNA: TGTGCCAGCAGCTTAGGCAGGGTGAACACTGAAGCTTTCTTT

D gene: -
clone size: few
V gene: TRBV6-1
J gene: TRBJ2-7
CDR3 protein: CASRQLGSGAIVYEQYF
CDR3 DNA: TGTGCCAGCAGGCAGTTGGGTTCGGGGGCGATCGTCTACGAGCAGTACTTC

D gene: -
clone size: many
V gene: TRBV12-3/TRBV12-4
J gene: TRBJ2-3
CDR3 protein: CASSLYPFRGNTQYF
CDR3 DNA: TGTGCCAGCAGTTTATACCCTTTTAGGGGGAATACGCAGTATTTT

D gene: -
clone size: many
V gene: TRBV3-1
J gene: TRBJ2-5
CDR3 protein: CASSREVTQYF
CDR3 DNA: TGTGCCAGCAGCCGAGAGGTGACCCAGTACTTC

D gene: -
clone size: many
V gene: TRBV28
J gene: TRBJ1-5
CDR3 protein: CASSSYSLRSNQPQHF
CDR3 DNA: TGTGCCAGCAGTTCGTACAGTCTTCGTAGCAATCAGCCCCAGCATTTT

D gene: TRBD1
clone size: many
V gene: TRBV27
J gene: TRBJ2-1
CDR3 protein: CASTPLGTATYNEQFF
CDR3 DNA: TGTGCCAGCACCCCTCTGGGGACAGCGACCTACAATGAGCAGTTCTTC

D gene: TRBD1
clone size: many
V gene: TRBV2
J gene: TRBJ2-5
CDR3 protein: CASRLSRTGRETQYF
CDR3 DNA: TGTGCCAGCAGACTCTCCCGGACAGGGAGAGAGACCCAGTACTTC

D gene: TRBD1
clone size: few
V gene: TRBV2
J gene: TRBJ2-7
CDR3 protein: CASSEGERGPFEQYF
CDR3 DNA: TGTGCCAGCAGTGAAGGCGAAAGGGGGCCATTCGAGCAGTACTTC

D gene: -
clone size: many
V gene: TRBV7-9
J gene: TRBJ2-1
CDR3 protein: CASTRRWGVYEQFF
CDR3 DNA: TGTGCCAGCACGAGGCGGTGGGGGGTCTATGAGCAGTTCTTC

D gene: -
clone size: -
V gene: TRBV25-1
J gene: TRBJ2-3
CDR3 protein: CASSDGITDTQYF
CDR3 DNA: TGTGCCAGCAGTGATGGCATCACAGATACGCAGTATTTT

D gene: -
clone size: few
V gene: TRBV27
J gene: TRBJ2-7
CDR3 protein: CASSLYSAYEQYF
CDR3 DNA: TGTGCCAGCAGTTTATACAGCGCCTACGAGCAGTACTTC

D gene: TRBD2
clone size: few
V gene: TRBV27
J gene: TRBJ2-3
CDR3 protein: CASSLFLSGGGPDTQYF
CDR3 DNA: TGTGCCAGCAGTTTATTCTTATCGGGAGGTGGGCCAGATACGCAGTATTTT

D gene: -
clone size: many
V gene: TRBV11-2
J gene: TRBJ2-3
CDR3 protein: CASSLANTDTQYF
CDR3 DNA: TGTGCCAGCAGCTTAGCAAACACAGATACGCAGTATTTT

D gene: TRBD1
clone size: -
V gene: TRBV19
J gene: TRBJ1-4
CDR3 protein: CASSPRTGENEKLFF
CDR3 DNA: TGTGCCAGTAGTCCAAGGACAGGAGAAAATGAAAAACTGTTTTTT

D gene: -
clone size: -
V gene: TRBV5-1
J gene: TRBJ2-1
CDR3 protein: CASSPGHGVNNEQFF
CDR3 DNA: TGCGCCAGCAGCCCGGGGCATGGGGTCAACAATGAGCAGTTCTTC

D gene: -
clone size: -
V gene: TRBV28
J gene: TRBJ2-1
CDR3 protein: CASSPPPRGREQFF
CDR3 DNA: TGTGCCAGCAGTCCCCCCCCAAGGGGTAGGGAGCAGTTCTTC

D gene: TRBD2
clone size: -
V gene: TRBV27
J gene: TRBJ2-1
CDR3 protein: CASRRVAGGINEQFF
CDR3 DNA: TGTGCCAGCAGACGAGTAGCGGGAGGGATCAATGAGCAGTTCTTC

D gene: TRBD2
clone size: -
V gene: TRBV4-1
J gene: TRBJ2-3
CDR3 protein: CASSHIAGALTDTQYF
CDR3 DNA: TGCGCCAGCAGCCATATAGCGGGTGCGCTCACAGATACGCAGTATTTT

D gene: -
clone size: many
V gene: TRBV6-1
J gene: TRBJ1-1
CDR3 protein: CASRAVGTEAFF
CDR3 DNA: TGTGCCAGCAGGGCCGTTGGGACTGAAGCTTTCTTT

D gene: -
clone size: few
V gene: TRBV14
J gene: TRBJ2-2
CDR3 protein: CASSQFVSGKMTEELFF
CDR3 DNA: TGTGCCAGCAGCCAATTTGTATCGGGGAAGATGACCGAGGAGCTGTTTTTT

D gene: -
clone size: -
V gene: TRBV14
J gene: TRBJ1-5
CDR3 protein: CASSQAGFNQPQHF
CDR3 DNA: TGTGCCAGCAGCCAAGCAGGTTTCAATCAGCCCCAGCATTTT

D gene: TRBD1
clone size: -
V gene: TRBV18
J gene: TRBJ2-3
CDR3 protein: CASSMRPGQGPTDTQYF
CDR3 DNA: TGTGCCAGCTCAATGCGTCCGGGACAGGGCCCCACAGATACGCAGTATTTT

D gene: -
clone size: many
V gene: TRBV7-3
J gene: TRBJ1-1
CDR3 protein: CASSLFGDGATEAFF
CDR3 DNA: TGTGCCAGCAGCTTATTCGGGGACGGCGCCACTGAAGCTTTCTTT

D gene: TRBD2
clone size: many
V gene: TRBV6-1
J gene: TRBJ2-7
CDR3 protein: CASSKYTSGIFDEQYF
CDR3 DNA: TGTGCCAGCAGTAAATACACTAGCGGGATATTCGACGAGCAGTACTTC

D gene: -
clone size: few
V gene: TRBV18
J gene: TRBJ2-3
CDR3 protein: CASSPTVGDTQYF
CDR3 DNA: TGTGCCAGCTCACCGACTGTGGGAGATACGCAGTATTTT

D gene: TRBD2
clone size: -
V gene: TRBV28
J gene: TRBJ2-5
CDR3 protein: CASSSGGAGGQETQYF
CDR3 DNA: TGTGCCAGCAGTTCCGGGGGAGCGGGAGGACAAGAGACCCAGTACTTC

D gene: -
clone size: many
V gene: TRBV5-1
J gene: TRBJ2-1
CDR3 protein: CASSLAPNNEQFF
CDR3 DNA: TGCGCCAGCAGCTTGGCCCCGAACAATGAGCAGTTCTTC

D gene: -
clone size: many
V gene: TRBV7-2
J gene: TRBJ2-3
CDR3 protein: CASSLLHLKDTQYF
CDR3 DNA: TGTGCCAGCAGCCTACTCCACTTAAAAGATACGCAGTATTTT

D gene: -
clone size: many
V gene: TRBV20-1
J gene: TRBJ2-5
CDR3 protein: CSARDFSGSQETQYF
CDR3 DNA: TGCAGTGCTAGAGATTTTAGCGGTTCCCAAGAGACCCAGTACTTC

D gene: TRBD2
clone size: -
V gene: TRBV12-3/TRBV12-4
J gene: TRBJ2-1
CDR3 protein: CASSLTSGTYEQFF
CDR3 DNA: TGTGCCAGCAGTTTAACTAGCGGGACCTATGAGCAGTTCTTC

D gene: -
clone size: -
V gene: TRBV5-1
J gene: TRBJ2-3
CDR3 protein: CASSPILGSQNTDTQYF
CDR3 DNA: TGCGCCAGCAGTCCCATCCTGGGATCCCAGAACACAGATACGCAGTATTTT

D gene: -
clone size: few
V gene: TRBV24-1
J gene: TRBJ2-2
CDR3 protein: CATSDRWENTGELFF
CDR3 DNA: TGTGCCACCAGTGACCGGTGGGAGAACACCGGGGAGCTGTTTTTT

D gene: -
clone size: many
V gene: TRBV3-1
J gene: TRBJ1-1
CDR3 protein: CASSEFGGTEAFF
CDR3 DNA: TGTGCCAGCAGCGAATTCGGTGGCACTGAAGCTTTCTTT

D gene: TRBD2
clone size: many
V gene: TRBV28
J gene: TRBJ2-1
CDR3 protein: CASSVLAGASNEQFF
CDR3 DNA: TGTGCCAGCAGCGTACTAGCGGGAGCATCCAATGAGCAGTTCTTC

D gene: TRBD2
clone size: many
V gene: TRBV28
J gene: TRBJ2-1
CDR3 protein: CASSLGLLSSGSSYNEQFF
CDR3 DNA: TGTGCCAGCAGTTTAGGGCTTCTGTCTAGCGGGAGCTCCTACAATGAGCAGTTCTTC

D gene: TRBD1
clone size: -
V gene: TRBV28
J gene: TRBJ2-7
CDR3 protein: CASNGQGHPYEQYF
CDR3 DNA: TGTGCCAGCAACGGACAGGGGCACCCCTACGAGCAGTACTTC

D gene: TRBD2
clone size: few
V gene: TRBV6-1
J gene: TRBJ2-5
CDR3 protein: CASSDSGTSYETQYF
CDR3 DNA: TGTGCCAGCAGTGACTCCGGGACTAGCTACGAGACCCAGTACTTC

D gene: -
clone size: -
V gene: TRBV10-3
J gene: TRBJ1-1
CDR3 protein: CAISESVGLNTEAFF
CDR3 DNA: TGTGCCATCAGTGAGTCTGTAGGCTTGAACACTGAAGCTTTCTTT

D gene: TRBD2
clone size: many
V gene: TRBV6-1
J gene: TRBJ2-1
CDR3 protein: CASSEARLAGRYNEQFF
CDR3 DNA: TGTGCCAGCAGTGAAGCGAGACTAGCGGGAAGATACAATGAGCAGTTCTTC

D gene: TRBD2
clone size: -
V gene: TRBV4-1
J gene: TRBJ2-7
CDR3 protein: CASSHYSGIGEQYF
CDR3 DNA: TGCGCCAGCAGCCACTACAGCGGGATTGGCGAGCAGTACTTC